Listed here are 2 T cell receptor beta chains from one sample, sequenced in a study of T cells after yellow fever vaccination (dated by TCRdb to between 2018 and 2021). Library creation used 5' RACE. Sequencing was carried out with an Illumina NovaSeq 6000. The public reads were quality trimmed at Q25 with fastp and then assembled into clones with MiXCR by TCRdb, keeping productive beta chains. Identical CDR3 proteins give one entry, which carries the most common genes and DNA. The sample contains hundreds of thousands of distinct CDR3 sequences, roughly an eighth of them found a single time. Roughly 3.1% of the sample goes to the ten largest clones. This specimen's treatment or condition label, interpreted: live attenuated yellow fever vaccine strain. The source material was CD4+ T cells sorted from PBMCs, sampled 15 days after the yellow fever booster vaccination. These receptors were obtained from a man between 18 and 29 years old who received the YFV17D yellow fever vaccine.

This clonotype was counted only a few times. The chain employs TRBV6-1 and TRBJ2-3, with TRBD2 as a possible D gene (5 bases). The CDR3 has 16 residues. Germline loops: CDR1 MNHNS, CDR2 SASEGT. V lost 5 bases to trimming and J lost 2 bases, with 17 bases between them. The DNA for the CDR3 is TGTGCCAGCAGTCGCCTTCGACCGGGGATCACAGATACGCAGTATTTT. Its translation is CASSRLRPGITDTQYF.

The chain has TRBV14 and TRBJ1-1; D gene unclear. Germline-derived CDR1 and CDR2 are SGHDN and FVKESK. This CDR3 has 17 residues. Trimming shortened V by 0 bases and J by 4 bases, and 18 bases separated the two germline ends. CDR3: CASSQDLRLRGSTEAFF. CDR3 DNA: TGTGCCAGCAGCCAAGATCTGAGGTTGAGAGGCAGCACTGAAGCTTTCTTT.